This T cell receptor beta chain was retrieved from a study of early T cells in non-severe SARS-CoV-2 infection. One entry per CDR3 protein results from TCRdb running MiXCR on the 5' RACE reads. Here the sample spans 120,000 or so distinct CDR3 sequences, 10% to 15% being singletons. This clonotype was seen a handful of times. Looked up from germline, CDR1 is SGHRS and CDR2 is YFSETQ. V was trimmed by 4 bases and J by 2 bases, leaving 12 bases between them. The CDR3 extends over 14 amino acids. The sequencing here drew on whole blood, taken at baseline. This sequence was found in an adult who was a healthcare worker with PCR-confirmed SARS-CoV-2 infection or an uninfected control (not recorded which). V is TRBV5-1 and J is TRBJ1-1; perhaps TRBD1 as D (6 bases). The CDR3 region is CASSGRGQNTEAFF. The CDR3 coding sequence is TGCGCCAGCAGCGGCAGGGGCCAAAACACTGAAGCTTTCTTT.